The TCR beta chain under discussion was sequenced for a study of regulatory T cells in long-lasting Graves disease. The time point was: newly diagnosed GD, antithyroid drugs for less than 3 months. PBMC RNA was the source of the TCR library. Remarks on this clonotype: This may arise from a read error, as a much more abundant clone is one base away.

CDR3 length: 16 residues. Germline V CDR1 and CDR2: SGHRS, YFSETQ. Libraries of TCR beta came from iRepertoire HTBI primers plus Arm-PCR of CDR3 regions. MiXCR, run by TCRdb on the multiplex PCR reads, gives a single entry per CDR3 protein. The table includes about 360,000 distinct CDR3 sequences, 16% detected once. These same records also appear under a second study, on T cells in Graves' hyperthyroidism and ophthalmopathy.

This TCR derives from a woman between 18 and 30 years old with Graves disease. The V gene is TRBV5-1, the J gene TRBJ1-1; weak D call: TRBD1 (6 bases). Sequenced material: peripheral blood mononuclear cells (PBMCs), taken at new diagnosis, from a patient treated with antithyroid drugs. CDR3 DNA sequence: TGTGCCAGCAGCTTGGTGTTACTGGGGGCGAAGACTGAAGCTTTCTTT. Translation: CASSLVLLGAKTEAFF.